The 8 T cell receptor beta chains reported below all come from one sample, sequenced in a study of cytomegalovirus exposure and HLA in healthy donors. Vbeta (60) and Jbeta (13) primers were used in the PCR. Profiled with immunoSEQ multiplex PCR; TCRdb holds only in-frame clones, not every one. This sample contains about 39,000 clones. The sample taken for sequencing was PBMCs. These receptors all stem from a male donor in good health and CMV-seronegative.

The chain links TRBV7-7 to TRBJ2-3; a possible D gene is TRBD2 (5 bases). V dropped 3 bases and J dropped 6 bases, with 10 bases sitting between them. Germline CDR1 and CDR2: SSHAT and FNYEAQ (reference sequence). The CDR3 length is 13 residues. The CDR3 here is CASSLERGDTQYF. The DNA of the CDR3 is TGTGCCAGCAGCTTGGAACGCGGGGATACGCAGTATTTT.

The rearrangement uses TRBV5-6 and TRBJ2-2; the D is unclear. Germline CDR1 reads SGHDT; CDR2 reads YYEEEE. V lost 2 bases, J lost 5 bases, and 4 bases lay in between. The CDR3 length is 12 residues. CDR3 nucleotides: TGTGCCAGCAGCTTCCTGACCGGGGAGCTGTTTTTT. Its protein product is CASSFLTGELFF.

V is TRBV5-1 and J is TRBJ1-2, with D tentatively TRBD1 (6 bases). The length of the CDR3 is 14 residues. Germline lookup yields CDR1 SGHRS and CDR2 YFSETQ. V was shortened by 3 bases and J by 6 bases, with 15 bases between the two germline ends. The CDR3 sequence: CASSWGGEKNGYTF. The CDR3 bases are TGCGCCAGCAGCTGGGGGGGCGAGAAAAATGGCTACACCTTC.

The rearrangement joins TRBV19 to TRBJ1-1; TRBD1 aligns across 8 bases. Germline V CDR1 and CDR2: LNHDA, SQIVND (reference sequence). The CDR3 length is 14 residues. After removal of 11 bases from V and 2 bases from J, the junction contained 10 bases not matched to a gene. CDR3 sequence (DNA): TGTGCCTCAAGAGAGACAGGGGCCAACACTGAAGCTTTCTTT. Translation gives CASRETGANTEAFF. Complete variable domain (other parts from reference TRBV19 and TRBJ1-1): DGGITQSPKYLFRKEGQNVTLSCEQNLNHDAMYWYRQDPGQGLRLIYYSQIVNDFQKGDIAEGYSVSREKKESFPLTVTSAQKNPTAFYLCASRETGANTEAFFGQGTRLTVV.

The chain employs TRBV18 and TRBJ2-1; D might be TRBD1 (5 bases). Germline lookup yields CDR1 KGHSH and CDR2 LQKENI. This CDR3 is built from 14 residues. V gave up 1 base and J gave up 8 bases, with 12 bases separating them. CDR3 amino acids: CASSPRQGTDEQFF. The CDR3 nucleotides are TGTGCCAGCTCACCACGGCAGGGTACCGATGAGCAGTTCTTC.

The chain has TRBV7-9 and TRBJ1-1; D is possibly TRBD1 (5 bases). Per the germline V gene, CDR1 is SEHNR and CDR2 is FQNEAQ (reference sequence). Trimming left V 2 bases short and J 4 bases short, with 20 bases between. The CDR3 sequence is 17 residues long. The CDR3 bases are TGTGCCAGCAGCTTATTAGGCGGGGCAAAAGGGGCCACTGAAGCTTTCTTT. Amino acid sequence: CASSLLGGAKGATEAFF.

This sequence joins TRBV5-6 and TRBJ1-3; D remains ambiguous. There are 15 residues in the CDR3. V lost 4 bases and J 2 bases, leaving 13 bases between the germline ends. CDR1 is SGHDT and CDR2 is YYEEEE in the germline V gene. CDR3 sequence reads: CASSRRGGTGNTIYF. The CDR3, as DNA: TGTGCCAGCAGCCGGAGAGGAGGGACTGGAAACACCATATATTTT.

This chain connects TRBV5-6 to TRBJ2-6; D is ambiguous. Germline V gene lookup returns CDR1 SGHDT and CDR2 YYEEEE. The CDR3 spans 15 residues. Trimming took off 4 bases at V and 0 bases at J, with 8 bases between the two ends. The CDR3 reads CASSPDSSGANVLTF. DNA of the CDR3: TGTGCCAGCAGCCCTGACTCCTCTGGGGCCAACGTCCTGACTTTC. The whole variable domain, filled in from reference TRBV5-6 and TRBJ2-6, reads DAGVTQSPTHLIKTRGQQVTLRCSPKSGHDTVSWYQQALGQGPQFIFQYYEEEERQRGNFPDRFSGHQFPNYSSELNVNALLLGDSALYLCASSPDSSGANVLTFGAGSRLTVL.